This T cell receptor beta chain was observed in a study of neurological immune-mediated disorders. The sample holds many counts of this clonotype. The CDR3 extends over 13 amino acids. The V and J ends lost 5 bases and 1 base respectively, with 11 bases between them. Germline assignment: CDR1 DFQATT and CDR2 SNEGSKA (reference sequence). 5'RACE generated cDNA with 10-nucleotide random UMIs. Whenever a sequencing run was performed, it yielded over 170 million TCR-beta sequences from 15-18 subjects. TCRdb reanalysed the 5' RACE reads using MiXCR and keeps one entry per CDR3 protein. The repertoire consists of 60,000 to 90,000 distinct CDR3 sequences, with more than 8.5% occurring once and the leading ten covering more than 9%. As to time point: longitudinal time-point 1 (baseline). Unsorted libraries were generated from 2 million PBMCs held at -80 degrees C.

The clonotype was recovered from a man between 25 and 39 years old in good health. This chain uses TRBV20-1 with TRBJ2-5; perhaps TRBD1 as D (6 bases). Sequenced: PBMCs. The CDR3 nucleotides read TGCAGTGCTCAGACAGGTCCCCAAGAGACCCAGTACTTC. Protein: CSAQTGPQETQYF.